These T cell receptor beta chains were read from a single sample in a study of T cell changes during pregnancy in multiple sclerosis. Using immunoSEQ multiplex PCR, the repertoire was profiled, and TCRdb retains in-frame clones only, with some absent. The data hold about 89,000 clones, with 92% observed a single time. Sequenced here: peripheral blood, sampled after pregnancy. The source of these receptors is a female donor in good health, enrolled as a control in a pregnancy study. CDR3s include the opening cysteine and the closing phenylalanine or tryptophan. Expanded clones are given a class, and other clones once, few, many or no size at all.

v_gene	j_gene	abundance	CDR3aa
TRBV7-9	TRBJ1-1	-	CASRSGTGVTEAFF
TRBV10-3	TRBJ1-1	-	CAISESRLGGTEAFF
TRBV2	-	once	CASSDDRGYEQYF
TRBV6-1	TRBJ2-2	-	CATPGMNTGELFF
TRBV11-2	TRBJ1-1	-	CASRTGGGTEAFF
TRBV28	TRBJ1-2	-	CASTEIATGGRYYGYTF
TRBV7-6	TRBJ2-3	-	CAASGRGGRTDTQYF
TRBV15	TRBJ1-5	-	CATSRGQENQPQHF
TRBV5-1	TRBJ2-5	-	CASSLQGQATETQYF
TRBV5-1	TRBJ2-3	-	CASSLSPEGTDTQYF
TRBV6-1	TRBJ2-7	-	CASNRAGRTYEQYF
TRBV6-1	TRBJ1-2	-	CASSGDREGYTF
TRBV7-3	TRBJ2-7	-	CASSLLSGQVSHEQYF
TRBV7-8	TRBJ2-1	once	CASSLMGLAPGEQFF
TRBV11-2	TRBJ1-1	-	CASSLRKGREGVNTEAFF